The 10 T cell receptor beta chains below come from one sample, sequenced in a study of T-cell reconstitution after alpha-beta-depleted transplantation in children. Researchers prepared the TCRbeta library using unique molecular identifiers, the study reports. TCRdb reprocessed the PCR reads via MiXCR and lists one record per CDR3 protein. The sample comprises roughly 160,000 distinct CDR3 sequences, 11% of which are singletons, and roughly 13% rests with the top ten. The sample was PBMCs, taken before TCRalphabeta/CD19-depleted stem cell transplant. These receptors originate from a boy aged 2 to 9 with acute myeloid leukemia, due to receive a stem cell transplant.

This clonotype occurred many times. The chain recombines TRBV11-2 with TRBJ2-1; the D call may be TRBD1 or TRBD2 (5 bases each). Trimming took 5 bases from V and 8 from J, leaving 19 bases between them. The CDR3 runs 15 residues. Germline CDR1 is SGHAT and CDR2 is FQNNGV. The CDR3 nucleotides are TGTGCCAGCAGCATTCCTCTGGGGGTTGTACATGAGCAGTTCTTC. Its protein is CASSIPLGVVHEQFF.

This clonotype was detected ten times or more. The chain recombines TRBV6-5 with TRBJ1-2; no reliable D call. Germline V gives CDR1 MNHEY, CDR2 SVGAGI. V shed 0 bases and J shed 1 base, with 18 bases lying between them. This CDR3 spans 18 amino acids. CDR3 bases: TGTGCCAGCAGTTACTCGTCCCAGAAAAAAACCCTTAACTATGGCTACACCTTC. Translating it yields CASSYSSQKKTLNYGYTF.

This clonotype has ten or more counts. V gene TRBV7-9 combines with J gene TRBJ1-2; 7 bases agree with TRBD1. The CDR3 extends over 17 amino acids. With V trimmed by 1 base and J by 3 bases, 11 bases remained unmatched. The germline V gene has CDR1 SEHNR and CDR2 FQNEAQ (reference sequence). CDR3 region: CASSLEARAGGDYGYTF. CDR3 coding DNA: TGTGCCAGCAGCTTAGAAGCTCGGGCAGGGGGTGACTATGGCTACACCTTC.

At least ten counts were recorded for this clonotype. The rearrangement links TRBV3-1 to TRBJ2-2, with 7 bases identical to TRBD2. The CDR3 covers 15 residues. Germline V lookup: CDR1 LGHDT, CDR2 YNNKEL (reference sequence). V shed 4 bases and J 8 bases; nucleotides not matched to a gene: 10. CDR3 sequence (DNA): TGTGCCAGCAGCCCACCGGCGGGAGCAACGGGGGAGCTGTTTTTT. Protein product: CASSPPAGATGELFF.

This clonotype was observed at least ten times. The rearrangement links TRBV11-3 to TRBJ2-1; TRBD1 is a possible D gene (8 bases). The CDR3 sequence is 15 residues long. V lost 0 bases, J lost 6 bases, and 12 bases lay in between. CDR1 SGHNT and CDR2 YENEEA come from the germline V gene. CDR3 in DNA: TGTGCCAGCAGCTTAGAACAGGGGGGGATCAATGAGCAGTTCTTC. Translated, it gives CASSLEQGGINEQFF. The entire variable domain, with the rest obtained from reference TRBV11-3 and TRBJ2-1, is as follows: EAGVVQSPRYKIIEKKQPVAFWCNPISGHNTLYWYLQNLGQGPELLIRYENEEAVDDSQLPKDRFSAERLKGVDSTLKIQPAELGDSAVYLCASSLEQGGINEQFFGPGTRLTVL.

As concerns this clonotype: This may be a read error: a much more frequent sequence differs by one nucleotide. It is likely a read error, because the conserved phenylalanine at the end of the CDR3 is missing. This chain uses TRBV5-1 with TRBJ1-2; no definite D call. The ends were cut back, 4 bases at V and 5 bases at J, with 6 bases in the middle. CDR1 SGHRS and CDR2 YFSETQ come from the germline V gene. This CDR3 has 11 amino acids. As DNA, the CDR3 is TGCGCCAGCAGCCCCGGTTATGGCTACACCATC. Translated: CASSPGYGYTI.

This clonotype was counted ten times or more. The CDR3 DNA reads as TGCAGCGTTGAAGATAGAGGTGCGGGTCGGGGTTCTGGGGCCAACGTCCTGACTTTC. Amino acid sequence: CSVEDRGAGRGSGANVLTF. The rearrangement links TRBV29-1 to TRBJ2-6, with D possibly TRBD2 on 5 matching bases. The CDR3 is 19 residues long. V lost 0 bases and J 1 base, leaving 19 bases between the germline ends. Germline V gene sequence: CDR1 SQVTM, CDR2 ANQGSEA.

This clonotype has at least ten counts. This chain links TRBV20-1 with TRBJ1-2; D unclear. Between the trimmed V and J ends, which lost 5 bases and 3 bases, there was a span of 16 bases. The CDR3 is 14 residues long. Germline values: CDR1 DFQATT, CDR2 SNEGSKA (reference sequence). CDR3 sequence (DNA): TGCAGTGCTCAGAAAGGGTTATTGTACTATGGCTACACCTTC. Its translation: CSAQKGLLYYGYTF.

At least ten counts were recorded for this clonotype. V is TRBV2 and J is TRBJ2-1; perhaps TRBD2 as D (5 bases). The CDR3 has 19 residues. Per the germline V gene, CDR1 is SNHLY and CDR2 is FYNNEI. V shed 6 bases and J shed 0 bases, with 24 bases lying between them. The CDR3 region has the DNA TGTGCCAGCAGGTTTGAGAGCGGCCGTAGCTCTAGCTCCTACAATGAGCAGTTCTTC. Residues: CASRFESGRSSSSYNEQFF.

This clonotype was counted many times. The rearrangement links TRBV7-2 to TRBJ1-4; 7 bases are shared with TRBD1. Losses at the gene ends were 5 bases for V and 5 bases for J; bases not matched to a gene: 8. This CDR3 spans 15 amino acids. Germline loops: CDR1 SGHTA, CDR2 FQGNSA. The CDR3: CASSKGTALNEKLFF. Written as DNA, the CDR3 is TGTGCCAGCAGCAAGGGGACAGCGCTAAATGAAAAACTGTTTTTT. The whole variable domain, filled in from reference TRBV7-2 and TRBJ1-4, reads GAGVSQSPSNKVTEKGKDVELRCDPISGHTALYWYRQSLGQGLEFLIYFQGNSAPDKSGLPSDRFSAERTGGSVSTLTIQRTQQEDSAVYLCASSKGTALNEKLFFGSGTQLSVL.